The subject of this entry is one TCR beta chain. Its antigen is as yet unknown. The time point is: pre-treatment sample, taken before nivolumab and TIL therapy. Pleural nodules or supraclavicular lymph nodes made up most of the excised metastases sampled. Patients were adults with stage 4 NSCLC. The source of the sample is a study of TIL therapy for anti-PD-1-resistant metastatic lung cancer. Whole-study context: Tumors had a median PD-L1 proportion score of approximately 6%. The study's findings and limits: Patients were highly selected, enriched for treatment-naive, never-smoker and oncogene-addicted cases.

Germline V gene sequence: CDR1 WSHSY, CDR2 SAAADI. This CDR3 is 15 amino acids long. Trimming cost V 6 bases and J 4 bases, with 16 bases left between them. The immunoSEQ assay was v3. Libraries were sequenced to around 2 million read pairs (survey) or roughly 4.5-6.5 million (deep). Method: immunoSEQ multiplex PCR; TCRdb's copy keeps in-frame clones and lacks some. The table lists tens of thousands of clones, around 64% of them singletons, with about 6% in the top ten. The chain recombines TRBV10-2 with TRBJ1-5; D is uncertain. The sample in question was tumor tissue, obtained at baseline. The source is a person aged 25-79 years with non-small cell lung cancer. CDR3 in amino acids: CASRRGMERNQPQHF. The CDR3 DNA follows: TGCGCCAGCAGAAGAGGGATGGAGAGAAATCAGCCCCAGCATTTT.